This entry lists 5 T cell receptor beta chains sequenced from one sample in a study of blood T cell repertoires in COVID-19. Data came from immunoSEQ multiplex PCR; TCRdb stores just in-frame clones and leaves some out. Of 170,000 or so clones in the sample, around 85% are singletons; the top ten hold more than 5.5%. The sample was PBMCs or T cells enriched from blood (not recorded which). Every receptor here comes from a man between 35 and 55 years old who had recovered from COVID-19.

To note about this clone: The sample carries other DNA sequences with the same CDR3. The CDR3 spells CASSVGGTTEAFF. The CDR3 coding sequence is TGTGCCAGCAGCGTGGGGGGGACCACTGAAGCTTTCTTT. The J gene is TRBJ1-1, the V gene TRBV9, with a weak D call TRBD1 (5 bases). This CDR3 contains 13 residues. Trimming shortened V by 2 bases and J by 4 bases, and 9 bases separated the two germline ends. Germline V CDR1 and CDR2: SGDLS, YYNGEE.

The chain joins TRBV10-3 to TRBJ1-1; 7 bases match TRBD1. CDR1 and CDR2 (germline): ENHRY, SYGVKD. This CDR3 contains 13 residues. V shed 3 bases and J 8 bases; nucleotides not matched to a gene: 6. The CDR3 protein is CAISEGGQSEAFF. DNA for the CDR3: TGTGCCATCAGTGAAGGGGGACAGTCAGAAGCTTTCTTT.

The genes are TRBV10-2 and TRBJ2-3; no firm D call. Trimming removed 0 bases at V and 7 bases at J, with 8 bases between. Germline CDR1 WSHSY, CDR2 SAAADI. CDR3 length equals 13 residues. The CDR3 DNA reads as TGCGCCAGCAGTGAGTCAGCCGTTTATACGCAGTATTTT. This encodes CASSESAVYTQYF.

The chain has TRBV18 and TRBJ2-7; D is unclear. Per the germline V gene, CDR1 is KGHSH and CDR2 is LQKENI. V lost 0 bases and J lost 2, with 14 bases in between. The CDR3 sequence is 16 residues long. CDR3 in DNA: TGTGCCAGCTCACCACCGGGCAGCCTATCAACCTACGAGCAGTACTTC. Protein: CASSPPGSLSTYEQYF.

CDR3 bases: TGTGCCACCAGTGATTCCAGCGGGGGGGCCAATGAGCAGTTCTTC. Its translation: CATSDSSGGANEQFF. This sequence joins TRBV24-1 and TRBJ2-1, with 10 bases lining up with TRBD2. Per germline, CDR1 KGHDR and CDR2 SFDVKD. With V trimmed by 2 bases and J by 6 bases, 3 bases remained unmatched. The CDR3 runs to 15 residues.